This TCR beta chain was captured by sequencing in a study of blood T cell repertoires in COVID-19. Study information: Spain, Italy and the United States supplied samples that represented acute and convalescent COVID-19. From T cells, B-cell-depleted T cells, or PBMCs came the material, which was cDNA or gDNA.

As processed by the authors: The authors estimated nucleated cell counts from reference gene primer amplification. The assay was immunoSEQ multiplex PCR, and TCRdb's table has in-frame clones only and misses some. The V and J calls and clone size were taken over from that table, and D and trimming were inferred from the DNA. The table has approximately 250,000 clones, 84% seen once. From germline, CDR1 is MDHEN and CDR2 SYDVKM. V lost 4 bases and J lost 2; bases outside the gene matches: 2. The CDR3 has 14 residues. This clonotype originated in a woman in her forties who had recovered from COVID-19. The rearrangement links TRBV28 to TRBJ1-3; 7 nucleotides line up with TRBD1. Material for sequencing was peripheral blood. CDR3 nucleotide sequence: TGTGCCAGCAGTTCTACAGGGGCTGGAAACACCATATATTTT. Amino acids: CASSSTGAGNTIYF.